This passage covers 24 T cell receptor beta chains from one sample sequenced in a study of cytomegalovirus exposure and HLA in healthy donors. PCR primers comprised 60 Vbeta and 13 Jbeta primers. Sequenced by immunoSEQ multiplex PCR; TCRdb stores in-frame clones only, minus some. The top ten clones hold around 0.98% of a sample with 150,000 to 200,000 clones, 60% to 80% of them seen once. The sequencing sample was made of PBMCs. Source of these receptors: a woman in her 50s in good health and CMV-seropositive.

The chain links TRBV4-1 to TRBJ1-3; 10 positions match TRBD1. The CDR3 is 21 amino acids. With 0 bases clipped from V and 2 bases from J, the junction kept 16 bases outside the gene matches. Germline CDR1 and CDR2: MGHRA and YSYEKL. The CDR3 protein is CASSQDPHRQGASRTGNTIYF. The CDR3 bases are TGCGCCAGCAGCCAAGATCCCCACCGACAGGGGGCGAGTAGGACTGGAAACACCATATATTTT.

This chain connects TRBV30 to TRBJ2-7, with D maybe TRBD2 (6 bases). This CDR3 spans 13 amino acids. In germline, CDR1 is GTSNPN, CDR2 SVGIG (reference sequence). The ends were cut back, 0 bases at V and 1 base at J, with 7 bases in the middle. CDR3 in DNA: TGTGCCTGGAGTGTAGGGACTTCCTACGAGCAGTACTTC. It is translated as CAWSVGTSYEQYF.

Details on this clone: Other nucleotide sequences in the sample specify the same CDR3. This chain joins TRBV27 and TRBJ2-3; D might be TRBD1 (6 bases). This CDR3 region has 15 residues. V lost 2 bases to trimming and J lost 2 bases, with 11 bases between them. Germline V lookup: CDR1 MNHEY, CDR2 SMNVEV (reference sequence). The CDR3 coding sequence is TGTGCCAGCAGTTTACGTGGGGGCGACACAGATACGCAGTATTTT. Amino acid sequence: CASSLRGGDTDTQYF.

The rearrangement uses TRBV30 and TRBJ1-6; D may be TRBD1 (5 bases). The V end was cut by 0 bases, the J end by 7 bases, with 13 bases between. Germline values: CDR1 GTSNPN, CDR2 SVGIG (reference sequence). CDR3 length equals 15 residues. This CDR3 is CAWSVLDSQNSPLHF. CDR3 in DNA: TGTGCCTGGAGTGTACTCGACAGTCAGAATTCACCCCTCCACTTT.

CDR3 residues: CASSPGGGGYEQYF. The CDR3 DNA follows: TGTGCCAGCAGCCCCGGGGGCGGGGGCTACGAGCAGTACTTC. The gene calls are TRBV27 and TRBJ2-7, with D tentatively TRBD2 (7 bases). The CDR3 runs to 14 residues. Trimming shortened V by 6 bases and J by 3 bases, and 15 bases separated the two germline ends. CDR1 and CDR2 (germline): MNHEY, SMNVEV (reference sequence).

This clone was picked up one time. The CDR3 region is CASSLKLPSRYYTF. CDR3 DNA: TGTGCCAGTAGCCTTAAATTACCCTCCCGCTATTACACCTTC. The V call is TRBV19, the J call TRBJ1-2; no clear D gene. V was clipped by 6 bases and J by 11 bases, with 22 bases between them. Germline V lookup: CDR1 LNHDA, CDR2 SQIVND (reference sequence). There are 14 residues in the CDR3. The entire variable domain, with the rest obtained from reference TRBV19 and TRBJ1-2, is as follows: DGGITQSPKYLFRKEGQNVTLSCEQNLNHDAMYWYRQDPGQGLRLIYYSQIVNDFQKGDIAEGYSVSREKKESFPLTVTSAQKNPTAFYLCASSLKLPSRYYTFGSGTRLTVV.

Turning to this clone: One end of the junction does not line up with germline, which may come from a read error. The chain couples TRBV7-7 to TRBJ1-3; the D gene is possibly TRBD1 (5 bases). The V gene's germline CDR1 is SSHAT and CDR2 FNYEAQ (reference sequence). The CDR3 is 15 residues long. This CDR3 is CASSLSPGLGNTIYF. CDR3 coding DNA: TGTGCTAGCAGCTTATCACCAGGGTTGGGAAACACCATATATTTT.

V is TRBV19 and J is TRBJ2-2; 8 bases are shared with TRBD1. This CDR3 contains 17 residues. J lost 1 base, V lost 4 bases, and 8 bases had no gene match. Germline V lookup: CDR1 LNHDA, CDR2 SQIVND (reference sequence). CDR3 protein: CASSRTAGTGNTGELFF. In DNA form, the CDR3 reads TGTGCCAGTAGTAGGACCGCCGGGACAGGGAACACCGGGGAGCTGTTTTTT.

The V and J genes are TRBV5-1 and TRBJ2-7; TRBD1 agrees at 9 bases. The CDR3 is 15 residues long. J was trimmed by 5 bases and V by 5 bases; bases with no gene match: 11. The germline V gene encodes CDR1 SGHRS and CDR2 YFSETQ. The CDR3 bases are TGCGCCAGCAGATACACCGGGACAGGGAGGAACGAGCAGTACTTC. Its translation is CASRYTGTGRNEQYF. The variable domain in full, completed from reference TRBV5-1 and TRBJ2-7, reads KAGVTQTPRYLIKTRGQQVTLSCSPISGHRSVSWYQQTPGQGLQFLFEYFSETQRNKGNFPGRFSGRQFSNSRSEMNVSTLELGDSALYLCASRYTGTGRNEQYFGPGTRLTVT.

The chain links TRBV10-3 to TRBJ2-2; 8 bases are shared with TRBD1. V lost 6 bases, J lost 5 bases, and 5 bases stayed unmatched. The germline V gene has CDR1 ENHRY and CDR2 SYGVKD. CDR3 length: 14 amino acids. The CDR3 coding sequence is TGTGCCATCAGGACAGGGGCCGTAACCGGGGAGCTGTTTTTT. Its translation is CAIRTGAVTGELFF.

This clone was observed once. V gene TRBV6-5 combines with J gene TRBJ2-3; TRBD2 aligns across 10 bases. From germline, CDR1 is MNHEY and CDR2 SVGAGI. The V segment lost 6 bases and the J segment 4 bases; nucleotides outside the gene matches: 7. This CDR3 has 15 residues. The CDR3 protein is CASRLSGRSADTQYF. In nucleotides, the CDR3 is TGTGCCAGCAGGCTTAGCGGGAGGAGCGCAGATACGCAGTATTTT.

This chain joins TRBV6-5 and TRBJ1-5; 7 nucleotides agree with TRBD1. Germline V CDR1 and CDR2: MNHEY, SVGAGI. Germline trimming cut 6 bases from V and 6 bases from J; bases unmatched to any gene: 8. The length of the CDR3 is 14 residues. CDR3 protein: CASRPNTGVQPQHF. CDR3 nucleotides: TGTGCCAGCAGACCCAATACAGGGGTTCAGCCCCAGCATTTT.

The chain recombines TRBV4-1 with TRBJ1-2, with D possibly TRBD1 on 5 matching bases. Germline-derived CDR1 and CDR2 are MGHRA and YSYEKL. The CDR3 totals 13 residues. Deletions cut 4 bases from V and 7 bases from J, with 13 bases between. The CDR3 loop reads CASSPPQGGGYTF. The CDR3 DNA reads TGCGCCAGCAGCCCACCTCAGGGAGGTGGCTACACCTTC.

The CDR3 DNA is TGCGCCAGCAGCCCCACAACCCAGGGGGCGCGGGGAACTGAAGCTTTCTTT. The encoded protein is CASSPTTQGARGTEAFF. The V gene is TRBV4-1, the J gene TRBJ1-1; 8 bases agree with TRBD1. CDR1 and CDR2 (germline): MGHRA, YSYEKL. This CDR3 spans 17 amino acids. Germline trimming cut 4 bases from V and 5 bases from J; bases unmatched to any gene: 15.

This clone was seen just once. This chain links TRBV19 with TRBJ2-1; D might be TRBD2 (6 bases). The CDR3 loop spans 15 amino acids. V was trimmed by 0 bases and J by 6 bases, leaving 12 bases between them. Germline V gene data show CDR1 as LNHDA and CDR2 as SQIVND (reference sequence). CDR3 residues: CASSIDSSGFNEQFF. CDR3 nucleotides: TGTGCCAGTAGTATAGATAGCAGCGGGTTCAATGAGCAGTTCTTC.

The rearrangement joins TRBV5-4 to TRBJ2-3; 8 bases match TRBD2. This CDR3 comprises 17 residues. Germline V lookup: CDR1 SGHNT, CDR2 YYREEE (reference sequence). Germline trimming cut 7 bases from V and 6 bases from J; bases unmatched to any gene: 19. CDR3 nucleotide sequence: TGTGCCAGCCAACCGGGGGGGGGAAGGCAATCATTGGATACGCAGTATTTT. Encoded protein: CASQPGGGRQSLDTQYF.

The chain couples TRBV4-1 to TRBJ2-7; 10 bases fit TRBD1. There are 15 residues in the CDR3. V lost 3 bases and J lost 3; bases outside the gene matches: 5. The V gene's germline CDR1 is MGHRA and CDR2 YSYEKL. CDR3 loop: CASSQGDRGFYEQYF. In DNA, the CDR3 is TGCGCCAGCAGCCAGGGGGACAGGGGTTTCTACGAGCAGTACTTC.

The sample holds a few counts of this clone. The CDR3, as DNA: TGCGCCAGCAGCCCACAGACAGGGTGGTATGGCTACACCTTC. Translation gives CASSPQTGWYGYTF. V usage is TRBV4-3 and J usage is TRBJ1-2, with TRBD1 identical over 7 bases. The CDR3 is made up of 14 amino acids. The ends lost 4 bases at V and 5 bases at J; junction bases unmatched: 7. Germline values: CDR1 LGHNA, CDR2 YSLEER.

The J gene is TRBJ2-3, the V gene TRBV28; 7 bases align to TRBD2. The CDR3 is made up of 15 amino acids. J lost 1 base, V lost 6 bases, and 7 bases had no gene match. Per germline, CDR1 MDHEN and CDR2 SYDVKM. The CDR3 region has the DNA TGTGCCAGCAGCCGTAGACTAGCAGGCACAGATACGCAGTATTTT. Translating gives CASSRRLAGTDTQYF.

The V gene is TRBV4-3, the J gene TRBJ1-2; 8 bases fit TRBD1. The trim removed 0 bases at V and 3 bases at J, leaving 3 bases unmatched. The CDR3 has 15 amino acids. Germline loops: CDR1 LGHNA, CDR2 YSLEER. The CDR3 spells CASSQDPTGDYGYTF. Here the CDR3 DNA reads TGCGCCAGCAGCCAAGACCCGACAGGGGACTATGGCTACACCTTC.

V gene TRBV7-2 combines with J gene TRBJ2-5, with 11 bases matching TRBD1. V shed 3 bases and J 5 bases; nucleotides not matched to a gene: 5. CDR1 is SGHTA and CDR2 is FQGNSA in the germline V gene. There are 15 residues in the CDR3. DNA for the CDR3: TGTGCCAGCAGCTTCGGACAGGGGGCAGGCGAGACCCAGTACTTC. Its protein product is CASSFGQGAGETQYF.

The rearrangement links TRBV6-5 to TRBJ1-6; TRBD1 matches 9 bases. This CDR3 spans 15 amino acids. The V segment lost 6 bases and the J segment 6 bases; nucleotides outside the gene matches: 6. Germline values: CDR1 MNHEY, CDR2 SVGAGI. CDR3 in DNA: TGTGCCAGCAGGACCCCGACAGGGGGTAATTCACCCCTCCACTTT. This sequence encodes CASRTPTGGNSPLHF.

This clone showed up just once. The genes are TRBV5-6 and TRBJ1-2, with 11 bases that match TRBD1. This CDR3 has 16 residues. CDR1 is SGHDT, CDR2 YYEEEE, per germline. V lost 2 bases, J lost 3 bases, and 6 bases stayed unmatched. The CDR3 loop is CASSLGQGARDYGYTF. The CDR3 bases are TGTGCCAGCAGCTTAGGACAGGGGGCCCGTGACTATGGCTACACCTTC.

The chain joins TRBV19 to TRBJ2-1; the match to TRBD1 covers 7 bases. Germline V gene sequence: CDR1 LNHDA, CDR2 SQIVND (reference sequence). V was clipped by 9 bases and J by 5 bases; unmatched bases: 4. The CDR3 is 12 amino acids. The CDR3 loop reads CARGQFHNEQFF. Written as DNA, the CDR3 is TGTGCCAGGGGACAGTTCCACAATGAGCAGTTCTTC.